This TCR beta chain was captured by sequencing in a study of T-cell memory formation after mild COVID-19. In the case of this clonotype: It is likely a read error, because the conserved phenylalanine at the end of the CDR3 is missing.

CDR1 and CDR2 (germline): MGHRA, YSYEKL. The CDR3 spans 11 residues. The ends were cut back, 3 bases at V and 3 bases at J, with 0 bases in the middle. Each CDR3 protein gets one entry after TCRdb re-called the 5' RACE reads with MiXCR. Of hundreds of thousands of distinct CDR3 sequences listed, approximately 15% are singletons. The sequence came from a man between 18 and 29 years old who had mild COVID-19 (a few samples of this study predate the infection). Cell type and time point are not known. Sequencing was done on a sample of PBMCs or a T cell subset sorted from them (not recorded which). This rearrangement joins TRBV4-1 to TRBJ2-1, with no clear D. This CDR3 reads CASSHYNEQFL. The CDR3 nucleotides are TGCGCCAGCAGCCACTACAATGAGCAGTTCTTA.